This TCR beta chain was sequenced for a study of CD8 T cells in ankylosing spondylitis (dated 2017 in TCRdb). About the full investigation: T cell receptor beta repertoires were profiled in healthy donors and ankylosing spondylitis patients so that disease-linked TCR variants could be found. The full study cohort was made up of about 24 ankylosing spondylitis patients and roughly 98 healthy donors. Peripheral blood samples were taken, and synovial fluid was additionally collected from ankylosing spondylitis patients.

With regard to this clonotype: Its antigen specificity is not known. This sequence may be a read error, since a much larger clone differs from it by one base.

Paper-wide results and their limitations: Significant enrichment of the disease-linked clones was reported in matched synovial fluid samples from ankylosing spondylitis patients. The disease-linked clones had a CD8+ phenotype and were found at relatively low frequencies in peripheral blood. Some TCR beta motif variants had previously been reported in synovial fluid and blood of reactive arthritis patients, which suggested common disease-initiation mechanisms. Blood from ankylosing spondylitis patients appeared to be characterized by a TCR beta motif composed of about eight highly homologous amino acid variants.

The CDR3 goes from the cysteine to the phenylalanine over 15 residues. The retained sequence is limited to the CDR3, 45 bases, with the frame set at the first base. For this chain, trimming is 5 bases at the V end and 3 bases at the J end, and the number of junction bases without a gene match is 10. The germline V gene yields MNHEY for CDR1 and SVGEGT for CDR2. The data were produced on an Illumina HiSeq 2500. TCR beta libraries were prepared by quantitative 5'-RACE with molecular barcodes. Per the authors' processing: To identify disease-linked TCR variants, a new computational method was used, one built on a probabilistic model of VDJ rearrangement. TCRdb reanalyzed the raw reads on its own, using fastp at Q25 for trimming and MiXCR for clone calling, and kept in-frame beta chains. Rows with one shared CDR3 protein collapse into an entry with the most common genes and DNA. TCRdb, not the original authors, processed these V and J calls. The sample data list about 240,000 distinct CDR3 sequences, and 7.5% to 9% of these were observed just once. The ten top clones hold around 7% of the sample.

The receptor's source is a male donor with ankylosing spondylitis or in good health (not recorded which). Sample: blood, either unsorted or a sorted T cell fraction (not recorded which). The chain employs TRBV6-2 or TRBV6-3 and TRBJ2-7; TRBD1 agrees with 7 junctional bases. The DNA sequence reads TGTGCCAGCAGTCCCCCCGTACAGGGGAACTACGAGCAGTACTTC. It is translated as CASSPPVQGNYEQYF.